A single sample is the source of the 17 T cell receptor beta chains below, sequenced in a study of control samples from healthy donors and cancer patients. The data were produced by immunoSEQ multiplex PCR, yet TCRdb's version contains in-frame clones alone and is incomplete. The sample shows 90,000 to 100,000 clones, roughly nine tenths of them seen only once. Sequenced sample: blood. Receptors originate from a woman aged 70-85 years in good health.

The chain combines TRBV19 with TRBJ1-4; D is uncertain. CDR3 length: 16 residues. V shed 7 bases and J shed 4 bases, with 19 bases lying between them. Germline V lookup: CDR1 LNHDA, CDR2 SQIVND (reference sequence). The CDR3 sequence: CASKTSGDVINEKLFF. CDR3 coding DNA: TGTGCCAGTAAAACCTCAGGAGATGTGATTAATGAAAAACTGTTTTTT.

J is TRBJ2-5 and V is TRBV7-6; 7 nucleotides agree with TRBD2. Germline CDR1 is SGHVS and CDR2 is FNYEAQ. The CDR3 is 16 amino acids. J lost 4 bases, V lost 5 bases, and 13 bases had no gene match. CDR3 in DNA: TGTGCCAGCAGCCTCCGGGGAGCGGGATTAGTAGAGACCCAGTACTTC. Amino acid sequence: CASSLRGAGLVETQYF.

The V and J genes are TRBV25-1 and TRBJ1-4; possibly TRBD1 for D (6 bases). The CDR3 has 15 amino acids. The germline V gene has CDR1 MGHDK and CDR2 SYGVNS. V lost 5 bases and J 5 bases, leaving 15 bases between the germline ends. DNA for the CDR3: TGTGCCAGCAGTCCCCGGGGGGCAGCGAATGAAAAACTGTTTTTT. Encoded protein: CASSPRGAANEKLFF.

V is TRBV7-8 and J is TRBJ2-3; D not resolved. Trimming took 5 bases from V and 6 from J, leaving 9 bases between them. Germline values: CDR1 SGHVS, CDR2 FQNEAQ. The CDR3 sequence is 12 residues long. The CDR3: CASSPNRDTQYF. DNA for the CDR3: TGTGCCAGCAGCCCTAATCGCGATACGCAGTATTTT.

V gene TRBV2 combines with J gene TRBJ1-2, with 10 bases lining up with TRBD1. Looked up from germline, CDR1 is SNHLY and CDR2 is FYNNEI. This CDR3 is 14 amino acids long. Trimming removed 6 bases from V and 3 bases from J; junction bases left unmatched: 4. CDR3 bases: TGTGCCAGCAGCCCCGGGACAGGGGACTATGGCTACACCTTC. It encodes CASSPGTGDYGYTF.

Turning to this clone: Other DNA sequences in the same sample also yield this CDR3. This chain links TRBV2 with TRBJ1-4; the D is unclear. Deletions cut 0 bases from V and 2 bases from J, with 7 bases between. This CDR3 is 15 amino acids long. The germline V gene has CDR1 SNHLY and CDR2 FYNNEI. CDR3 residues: CASSEAGVTNEKLFF. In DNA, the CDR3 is TGTGCCAGCAGTGAAGCGGGAGTTACTAATGAAAAACTGTTTTTT.

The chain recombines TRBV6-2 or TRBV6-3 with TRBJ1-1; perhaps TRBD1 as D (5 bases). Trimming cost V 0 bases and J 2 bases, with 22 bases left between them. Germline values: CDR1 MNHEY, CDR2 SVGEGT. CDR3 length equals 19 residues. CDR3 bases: TGTGCCAGCAGTTACTCGAGTATTGGGAATACCCAGGGAAACACTGAAGCTTTCTTT. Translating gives CASSYSSIGNTQGNTEAFF.

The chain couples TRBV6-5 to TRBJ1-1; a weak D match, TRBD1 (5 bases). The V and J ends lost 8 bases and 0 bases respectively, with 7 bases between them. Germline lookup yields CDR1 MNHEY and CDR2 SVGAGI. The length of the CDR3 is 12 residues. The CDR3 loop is CASGTMNTEAFF. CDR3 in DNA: TGTGCCAGCGGGACCATGAACACTGAAGCTTTCTTT.

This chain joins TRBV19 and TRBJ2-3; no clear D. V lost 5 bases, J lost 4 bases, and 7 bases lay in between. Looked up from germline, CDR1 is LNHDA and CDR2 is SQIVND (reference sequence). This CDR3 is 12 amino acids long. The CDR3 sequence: CASSPEPDTQYF. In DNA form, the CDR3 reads TGTGCCAGTAGTCCAGAGCCAGATACGCAGTATTTT.

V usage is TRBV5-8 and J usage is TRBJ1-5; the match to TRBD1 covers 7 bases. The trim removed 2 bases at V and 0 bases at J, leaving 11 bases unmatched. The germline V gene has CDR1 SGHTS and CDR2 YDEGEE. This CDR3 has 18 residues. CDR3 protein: CASSFQGGFRYSNQPQHF. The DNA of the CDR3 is TGTGCCAGCAGCTTTCAGGGGGGGTTCCGTTATAGCAATCAGCCCCAGCATTTT.

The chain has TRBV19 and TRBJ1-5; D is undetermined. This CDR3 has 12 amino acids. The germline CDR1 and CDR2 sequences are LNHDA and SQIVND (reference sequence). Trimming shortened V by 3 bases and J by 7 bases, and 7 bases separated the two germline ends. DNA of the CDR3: TGTGCCAGTAGTATCCGGAAGCAGCCCCAGCATTTT. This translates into CASSIRKQPQHF.

The CDR3 loop reads CASSLQREAGELFF. CDR3 nucleotides: TGTGCCAGCTCACTACAGCGGGAGGCCGGGGAGCTGTTTTTT. The chain employs TRBV18 and TRBJ2-2, with TRBD2 matching over 9 bases. The CDR3 contains 14 residues. Germline CDR1 is KGHSH and CDR2 is LQKENI. The V and J ends lost 4 bases and 6 bases, in that order; junction bases with no gene match: 3.

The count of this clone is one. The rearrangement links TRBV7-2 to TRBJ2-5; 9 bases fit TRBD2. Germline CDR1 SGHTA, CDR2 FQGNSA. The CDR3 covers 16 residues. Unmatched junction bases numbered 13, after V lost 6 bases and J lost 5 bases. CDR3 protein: CASRRVGRGGMETQYF. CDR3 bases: TGTGCCAGCAGACGAGTTGGGCGGGGGGGCATGGAGACCCAGTACTTC.

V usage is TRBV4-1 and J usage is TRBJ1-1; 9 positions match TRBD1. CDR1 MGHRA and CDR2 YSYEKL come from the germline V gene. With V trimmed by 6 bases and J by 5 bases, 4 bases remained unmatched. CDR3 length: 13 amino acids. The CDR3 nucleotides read TGCGCCAGCAGTCGACAGGGGGGGACTGAAGCTTTCTTT. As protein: CASSRQGGTEAFF.

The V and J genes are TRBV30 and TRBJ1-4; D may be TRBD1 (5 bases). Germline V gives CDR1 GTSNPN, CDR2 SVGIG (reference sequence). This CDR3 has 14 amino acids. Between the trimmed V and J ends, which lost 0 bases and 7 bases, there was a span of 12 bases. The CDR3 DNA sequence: TGTGCCTGGAGTGTCTTGCGGGGGGGTGAAAAACTGTTTTTT. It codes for CAWSVLRGGEKLFF.

The DNA for the CDR3 is TGCAGCTCTGGACTAGCGGGAGGCAATGAGCAGTTCTTC. The encoded protein is CSSGLAGGNEQFF. J is TRBJ2-1 and V is TRBV29-1, with 14 positions matching TRBD2. There are 13 residues in the CDR3. CDR1 is SQVTM, CDR2 ANQGSEA, per germline. V dropped 8 bases and J dropped 6; count of bases not matched to a gene: 3.

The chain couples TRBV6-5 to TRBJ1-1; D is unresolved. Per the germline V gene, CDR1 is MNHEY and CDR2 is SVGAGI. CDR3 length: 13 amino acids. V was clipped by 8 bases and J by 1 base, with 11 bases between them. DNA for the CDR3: TGTGCCAGCTGGTTGTTGGGGAACACTGAAGCTTTCTTT. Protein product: CASWLLGNTEAFF.